This passage covers 7 T cell receptor beta chains from one sample sequenced in a study of T cells after yellow fever vaccination. TCRdb passed the 5' RACE reads through MiXCR, listing each CDR3 protein once. The table includes 29,000 or so distinct CDR3 sequences, around 5% detected once. The source material was CD8+ T cells sorted from PBMCs, sampled 10 days after the yellow fever booster vaccination. These receptor sequences come from a man aged 25-40 years who received the YFV17D yellow fever vaccine.

This clonotype was detected many times. This chain uses TRBV10-2 with TRBJ2-5; TRBD2 matches 7 bases. Trimming removed 8 bases from V and 4 bases from J; junction bases left unmatched: 7. Germline values: CDR1 WSHSY, CDR2 SAAADI. This CDR3 comprises 13 residues. The CDR3 DNA is TGCGCCAGCTCGGGGAGGGGTCGAGAGACCCAGTACTTC. It codes for CASSGRGRETQYF.

This clonotype was counted many times. This chain links TRBV24-1 with TRBJ2-1; TRBD2 matches at 7 bases. Per germline, CDR1 KGHDR and CDR2 SFDVKD. The CDR3 has 15 amino acids. The V gene end was trimmed by 1 base and the J gene end by 7 bases; junction bases not matched to a gene: 6. CDR3 bases: TGTGCCACCAGTGATTTAGCGGGGAGTAGAAATGAGCAGTTCTTC. It specifies CATSDLAGSRNEQFF.

In this sample, this clonotype turned up many times. The chain combines TRBV6-2 or TRBV6-3 with TRBJ2-1; 14 bases align to TRBD2. Germline-derived CDR1 and CDR2 are MNHEY and SVGEGT. After removal of 4 bases from V and 9 bases from J, the junction contained 8 bases not matched to a gene. The CDR3 covers 16 residues. The CDR3 sequence is CASSFLTTSGRGEQFF. As DNA, the CDR3 is TGTGCCAGCAGTTTTCTGACGACTAGCGGGAGGGGTGAGCAGTTCTTC.

This clonotype was counted ten times or more. The CDR3 nucleotides are TGTGCCAGTAGTATCCTACAGGGTAATCAGCCCCAGCATTTT. Encoded protein: CASSILQGNQPQHF. The chain employs TRBV19 and TRBJ1-5, with D possibly TRBD1 on 6 matching bases. Germline-derived CDR1 and CDR2 are LNHDA and SQIVND (reference sequence). With 3 bases removed from V and 4 bases from J, the gap between germline ends came to 10 bases. This CDR3 has 14 residues.

This clonotype is large. The chain recombines TRBV28 with TRBJ2-7; 9 positions match TRBD1. The V gene end was trimmed by 5 bases and the J gene end by 7 bases; junction bases not matched to a gene: 12. The CDR3 spans 15 residues. The germline gives CDR1 MDHEN, CDR2 SYDVKM. This CDR3 reads CASSAVGQGWGEQYF. In DNA form, the CDR3 reads TGTGCCAGCAGTGCCGTTGGACAGGGGTGGGGAGAGCAGTACTTC.

In its sample, this clonotype was seen many times. The rearrangement links TRBV7-9 to TRBJ2-1; no clear D gene. Trimming pared 5 bases from V and 5 bases from J, leaving 10 bases between. The V gene's germline CDR1 is SEHNR and CDR2 FQNEAQ (reference sequence). The length of the CDR3 is 13 residues. This chain's CDR3 is CASSIPSNNEQFF. CDR3 coding DNA: TGTGCCAGCAGCATCCCCTCAAACAATGAGCAGTTCTTC.

This clonotype was observed at least ten times. The CDR3 region is CATSRPAGTNTGELFF. The CDR3 bases are TGTGCCACCAGCAGACCAGCGGGAACGAACACCGGGGAGCTGTTTTTT. The chain carries TRBV15 and TRBJ2-2; TRBD2 matches at 7 bases. The germline V gene encodes CDR1 LNHNV and CDR2 YYDKDF (reference sequence). This CDR3 has 16 residues. J was trimmed by 0 bases and V by 2 bases; bases with no gene match: 3.